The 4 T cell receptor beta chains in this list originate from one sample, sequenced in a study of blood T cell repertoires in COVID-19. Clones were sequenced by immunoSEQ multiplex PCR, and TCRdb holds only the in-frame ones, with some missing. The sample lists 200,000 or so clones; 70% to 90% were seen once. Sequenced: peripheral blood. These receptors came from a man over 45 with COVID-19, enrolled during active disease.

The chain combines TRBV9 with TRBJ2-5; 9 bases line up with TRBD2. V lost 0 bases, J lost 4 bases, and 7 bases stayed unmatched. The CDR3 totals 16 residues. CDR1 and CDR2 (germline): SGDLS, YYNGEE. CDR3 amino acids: CASSVEASGIGETQYF. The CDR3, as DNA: TGTGCCAGCAGCGTAGAGGCTAGCGGGATAGGAGAGACCCAGTACTTC.

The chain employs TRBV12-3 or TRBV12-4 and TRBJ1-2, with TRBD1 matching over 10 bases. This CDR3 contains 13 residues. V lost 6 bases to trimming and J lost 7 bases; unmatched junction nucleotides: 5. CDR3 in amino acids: CASSSGTGAGYTF. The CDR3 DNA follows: TGTGCCAGCAGCTCCGGGACAGGGGCTGGCTACACCTTC.

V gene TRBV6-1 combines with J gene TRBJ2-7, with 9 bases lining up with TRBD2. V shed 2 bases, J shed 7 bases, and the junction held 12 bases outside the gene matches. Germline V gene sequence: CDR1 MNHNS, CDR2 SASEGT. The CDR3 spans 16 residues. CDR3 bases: TGTGCCAGCAGTGAATTTGGGGGAGGTAGCGGGAGAGAGCAGTACTTC. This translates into CASSEFGGGSGREQYF.

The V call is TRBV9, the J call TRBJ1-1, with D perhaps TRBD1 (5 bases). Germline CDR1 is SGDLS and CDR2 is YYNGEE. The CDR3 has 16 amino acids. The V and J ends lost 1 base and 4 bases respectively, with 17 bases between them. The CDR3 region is CASSVSHKGPSTEAFF. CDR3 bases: TGTGCCAGCAGCGTAAGCCATAAGGGGCCCAGCACTGAAGCTTTCTTT.